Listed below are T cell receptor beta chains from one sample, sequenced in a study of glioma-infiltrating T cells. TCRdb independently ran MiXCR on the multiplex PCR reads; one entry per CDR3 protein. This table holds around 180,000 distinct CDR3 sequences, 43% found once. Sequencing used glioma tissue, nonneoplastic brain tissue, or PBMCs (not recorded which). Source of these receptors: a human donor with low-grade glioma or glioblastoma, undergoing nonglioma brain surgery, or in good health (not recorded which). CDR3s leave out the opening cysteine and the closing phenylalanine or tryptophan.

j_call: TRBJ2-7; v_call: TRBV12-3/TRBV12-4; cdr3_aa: ASSLGGAWEQY
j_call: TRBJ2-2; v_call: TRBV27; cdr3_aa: ASREDREGRELF
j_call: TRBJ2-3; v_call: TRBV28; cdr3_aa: ASSVISGSTDTQY
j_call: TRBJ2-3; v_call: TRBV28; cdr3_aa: ASSHLRAASTDTQY
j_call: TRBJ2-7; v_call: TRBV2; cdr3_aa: ASRPIAGSGYAQY
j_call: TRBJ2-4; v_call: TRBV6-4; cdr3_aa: ASSDRTGDLNIQY
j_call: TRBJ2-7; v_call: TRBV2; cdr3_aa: ASSEQPGIGEQY
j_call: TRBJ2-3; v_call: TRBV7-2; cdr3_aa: ASRLGLEGTDTQY
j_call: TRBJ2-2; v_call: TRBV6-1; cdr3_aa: ASSPGLANTGELF
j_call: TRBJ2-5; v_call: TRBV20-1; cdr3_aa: SGTLQETQY
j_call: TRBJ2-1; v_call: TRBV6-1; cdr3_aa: ASSEKDVPPFVEQF
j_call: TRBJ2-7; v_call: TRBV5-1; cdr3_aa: ASSLGHTSSYEQY
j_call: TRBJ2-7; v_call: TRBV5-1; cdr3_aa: ASSELGPSGSYEQY
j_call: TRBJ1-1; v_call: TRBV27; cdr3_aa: ASSLKGRYTGAF
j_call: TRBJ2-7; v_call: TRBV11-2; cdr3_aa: ASSVAEFASGTYEQY
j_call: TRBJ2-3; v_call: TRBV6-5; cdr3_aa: ASSLTGLAYTDTQY
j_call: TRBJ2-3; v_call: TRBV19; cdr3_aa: ASKAGVTTDTQY
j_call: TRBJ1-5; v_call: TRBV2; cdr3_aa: ASRKDRVGQHQH
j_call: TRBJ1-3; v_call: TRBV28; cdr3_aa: ASSLSGTDNSGKAIY
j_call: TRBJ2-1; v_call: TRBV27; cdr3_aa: ASSLITGSYNEQF
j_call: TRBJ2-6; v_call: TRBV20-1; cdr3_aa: SALDPGLASGANVLT
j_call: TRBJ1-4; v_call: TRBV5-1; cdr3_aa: ASSSRPGVNEKLF